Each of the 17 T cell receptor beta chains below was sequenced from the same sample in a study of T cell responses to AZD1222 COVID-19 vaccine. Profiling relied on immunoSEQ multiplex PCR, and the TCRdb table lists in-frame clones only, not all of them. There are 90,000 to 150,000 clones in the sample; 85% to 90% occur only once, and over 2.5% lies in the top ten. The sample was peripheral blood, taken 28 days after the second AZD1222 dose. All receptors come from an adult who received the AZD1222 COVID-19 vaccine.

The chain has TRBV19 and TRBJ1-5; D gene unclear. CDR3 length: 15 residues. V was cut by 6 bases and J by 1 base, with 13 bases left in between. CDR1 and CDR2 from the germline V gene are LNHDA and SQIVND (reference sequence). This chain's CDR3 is CASRGLLGSNQPQHF. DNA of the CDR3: TGTGCCAGTAGAGGCCTCCTCGGGAGCAATCAGCCCCAGCATTTT.

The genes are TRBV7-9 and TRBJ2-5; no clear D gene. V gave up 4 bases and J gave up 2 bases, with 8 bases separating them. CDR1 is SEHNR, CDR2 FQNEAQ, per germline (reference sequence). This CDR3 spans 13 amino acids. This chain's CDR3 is CASSSVIQETQYF. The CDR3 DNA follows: TGTGCCAGCAGCTCAGTGATTCAAGAGACCCAGTACTTC.

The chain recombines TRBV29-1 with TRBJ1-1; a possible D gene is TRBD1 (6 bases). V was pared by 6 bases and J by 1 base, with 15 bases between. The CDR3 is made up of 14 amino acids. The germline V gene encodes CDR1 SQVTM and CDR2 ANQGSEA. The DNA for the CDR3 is TGCAGCGTCGTGGGGGCAGGAGGGAACACTGAAGCTTTCTTT. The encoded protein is CSVVGAGGNTEAFF. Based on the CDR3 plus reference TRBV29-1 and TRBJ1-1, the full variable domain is SAVISQKPSRDICQRGTSLTIQCQVDSQVTMMFWYRQQPGQSLTLIATANQGSEATYESGFVIDKFPISRPNLTFSTLTVSNMSPEDSSIYLCSVVGAGGNTEAFFGQGTRLTVV.

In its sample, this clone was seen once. The DNA for the CDR3 is TGTGCCAGCAGCTGGGGACGGCAGAGCTCTGGAAACACCATATATTTT. Protein sequence: CASSWGRQSSGNTIYF. The V gene is TRBV7-9, the J gene TRBJ1-3, with a possible D match to TRBD1 (5 bases). Trimming took 4 bases from V and 0 from J, leaving 13 bases between them. CDR3 length equals 16 residues. Germline V gene data show CDR1 as SEHNR and CDR2 as FQNEAQ (reference sequence).

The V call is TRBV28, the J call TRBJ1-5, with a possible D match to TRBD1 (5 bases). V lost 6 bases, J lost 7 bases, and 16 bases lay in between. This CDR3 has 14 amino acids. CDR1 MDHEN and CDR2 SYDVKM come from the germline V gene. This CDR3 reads CASRSQGILQPQHF. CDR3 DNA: TGTGCCAGCAGAAGCCAGGGTATTTTGCAGCCCCAGCATTTT. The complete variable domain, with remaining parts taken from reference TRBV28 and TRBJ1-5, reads DVKVTQSSRYLVKRTGEKVFLECVQDMDHENMFWYRQDPGLGLRLIYFSYDVKMKEKGDIPEGYSVSREKKERFSLILESASTNQTSMYLCASRSQGILQPQHFGDGTRLSIL.

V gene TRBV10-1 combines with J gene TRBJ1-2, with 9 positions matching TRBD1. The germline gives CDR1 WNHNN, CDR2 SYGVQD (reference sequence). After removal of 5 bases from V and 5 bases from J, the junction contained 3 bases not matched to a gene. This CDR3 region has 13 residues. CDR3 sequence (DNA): TGCGCCAGCAGTTCGACAGGGGGATATGGCTACACCTTC. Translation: CASSSTGGYGYTF.

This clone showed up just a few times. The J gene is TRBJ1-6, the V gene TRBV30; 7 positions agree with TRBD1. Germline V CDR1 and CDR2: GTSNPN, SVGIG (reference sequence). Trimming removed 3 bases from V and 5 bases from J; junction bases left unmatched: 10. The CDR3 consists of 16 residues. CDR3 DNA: TGTGCCTGGAGGGGTCCCGGGACAGTAAATAATTCACCCCTCCACTTT. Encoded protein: CAWRGPGTVNNSPLHF.

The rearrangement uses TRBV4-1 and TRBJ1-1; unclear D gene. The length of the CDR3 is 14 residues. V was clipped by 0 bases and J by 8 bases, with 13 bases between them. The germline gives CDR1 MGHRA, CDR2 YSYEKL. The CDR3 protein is CASSQDRNSAEAFF. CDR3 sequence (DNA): TGCGCCAGCAGCCAAGACAGAAATTCCGCCGAAGCTTTCTTT.

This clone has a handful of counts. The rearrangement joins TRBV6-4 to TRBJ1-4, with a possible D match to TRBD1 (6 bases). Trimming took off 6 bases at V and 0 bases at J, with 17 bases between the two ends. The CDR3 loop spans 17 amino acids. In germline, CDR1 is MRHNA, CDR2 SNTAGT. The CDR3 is CASRGRGAPATNEKLFF. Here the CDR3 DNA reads TGTGCCAGCAGGGGGCGGGGGGCGCCGGCAACTAATGAAAAACTGTTTTTT.

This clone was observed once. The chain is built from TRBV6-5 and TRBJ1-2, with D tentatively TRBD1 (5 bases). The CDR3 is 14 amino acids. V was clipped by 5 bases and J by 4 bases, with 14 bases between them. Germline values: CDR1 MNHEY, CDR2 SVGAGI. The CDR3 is CASSTLGPPYGYTF. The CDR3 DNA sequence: TGTGCCAGCAGTACCTTGGGACCCCCCTATGGCTACACCTTC.

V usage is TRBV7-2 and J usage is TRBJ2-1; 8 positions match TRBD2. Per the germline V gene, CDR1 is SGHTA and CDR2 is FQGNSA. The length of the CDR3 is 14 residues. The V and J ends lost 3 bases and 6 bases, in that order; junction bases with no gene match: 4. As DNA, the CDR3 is TGTGCCAGCAGCTTTTACGCGGGGGGCAATGAGCAGTTCTTC. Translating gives CASSFYAGGNEQFF. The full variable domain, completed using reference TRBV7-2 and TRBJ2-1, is GAGVSQSPSNKVTEKGKDVELRCDPISGHTALYWYRQSLGQGLEFLIYFQGNSAPDKSGLPSDRFSAERTGGSVSTLTIQRTQQEDSAVYLCASSFYAGGNEQFFGPGTRLTVL.

The CDR3: CASSLTVSGNTIYF. In DNA form, the CDR3 reads TGTGCCAGCAGCTTGACGGTCTCTGGAAACACCATATATTTT. The chain uses TRBV5-4 and TRBJ1-3; D unclear. Trimming pared 1 base from V and 0 bases from J, leaving 5 bases between. This CDR3 spans 14 amino acids. Germline lookup yields CDR1 SGHNT and CDR2 YYREEE (reference sequence).

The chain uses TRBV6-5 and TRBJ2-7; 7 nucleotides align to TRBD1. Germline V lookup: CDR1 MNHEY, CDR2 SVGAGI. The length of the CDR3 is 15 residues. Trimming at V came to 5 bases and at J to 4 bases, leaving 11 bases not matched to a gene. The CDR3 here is CASSKTRGQNYEQYF. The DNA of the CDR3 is TGTGCCAGCAGTAAAACTAGGGGACAGAATTACGAGCAGTACTTC.

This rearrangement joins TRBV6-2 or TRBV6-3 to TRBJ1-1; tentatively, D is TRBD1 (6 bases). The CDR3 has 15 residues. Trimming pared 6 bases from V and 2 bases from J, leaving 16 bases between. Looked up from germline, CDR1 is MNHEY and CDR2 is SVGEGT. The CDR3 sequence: CASSDHRDTNTEAFF. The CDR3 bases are TGTGCCAGCAGCGACCACCGGGACACCAACACTGAAGCTTTCTTT.

The CDR3 DNA follows: TGTGCCAGCAGCTTTCGGACAGGGATCCGCGAGCAGTACTTC. Translated, it gives CASSFRTGIREQYF. This chain uses TRBV7-8 with TRBJ2-7; 8 nucleotides line up with TRBD1. V gave up 3 bases and J gave up 6 bases; unmatched junction bases: 7. The CDR3 is made up of 14 amino acids. Germline V lookup: CDR1 SGHVS, CDR2 FQNEAQ.

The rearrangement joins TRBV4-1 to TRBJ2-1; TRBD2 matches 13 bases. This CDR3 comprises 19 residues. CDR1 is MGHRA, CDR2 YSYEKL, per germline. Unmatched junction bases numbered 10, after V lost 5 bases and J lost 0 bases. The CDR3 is CASSGRLAGGLSSYNEQFF. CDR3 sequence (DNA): TGCGCCAGCAGCGGAAGACTAGCGGGGGGCCTGAGCTCCTACAATGAGCAGTTCTTC.

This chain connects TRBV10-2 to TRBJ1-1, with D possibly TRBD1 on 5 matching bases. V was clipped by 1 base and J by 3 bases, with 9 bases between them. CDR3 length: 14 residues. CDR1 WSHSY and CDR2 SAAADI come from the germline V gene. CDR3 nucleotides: TGCGCCAGCAGTGAGTATCTGGGGGACACTGAAGCTTTCTTT. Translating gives CASSEYLGDTEAFF.